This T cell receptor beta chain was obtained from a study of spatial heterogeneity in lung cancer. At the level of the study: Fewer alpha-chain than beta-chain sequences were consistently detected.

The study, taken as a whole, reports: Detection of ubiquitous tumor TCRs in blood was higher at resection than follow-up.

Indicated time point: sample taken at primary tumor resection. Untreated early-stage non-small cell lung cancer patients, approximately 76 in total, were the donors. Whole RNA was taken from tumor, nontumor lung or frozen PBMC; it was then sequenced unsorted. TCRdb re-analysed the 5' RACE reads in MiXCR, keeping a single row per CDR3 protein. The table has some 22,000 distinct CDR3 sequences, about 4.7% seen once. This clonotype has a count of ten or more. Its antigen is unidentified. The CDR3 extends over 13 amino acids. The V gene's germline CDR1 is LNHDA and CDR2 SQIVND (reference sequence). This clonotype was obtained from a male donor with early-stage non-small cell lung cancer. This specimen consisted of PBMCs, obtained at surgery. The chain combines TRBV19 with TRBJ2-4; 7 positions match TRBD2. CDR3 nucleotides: TGTGCAACGGGGGGTGTACCCAAAAACATTCAGTACTTC. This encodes CATGGVPKNIQYF.